This TCR beta chain was recorded in a study of neurological immune-mediated disorders. Over 170 million TCR-beta sequences, together covering 15-18 subjects, were produced by every individual sequencing run that was carried out. TCRdb reprocessed the 5' RACE reads with MiXCR, giving one entry per CDR3 protein. The sample shows about 81,000 distinct CDR3 sequences, 4.3% of them seen only once. At least ten counts were recorded for this clonotype. The length of the CDR3 is 15 residues. Losses at the gene ends were 1 base for V and 6 bases for J; bases not matched to a gene: 6. From germline, CDR1 is SGHRS and CDR2 YFSETQ. Time point reported: longitudinal time-point 3.

This chain connects TRBV5-1 to TRBJ2-1; 8 nucleotides align to TRBD2. This receptor was obtained from a woman aged 60 to 75 with multiple sclerosis. The specimen sequenced was PBMCs. For the CDR3, the DNA is TGCGCCAGCAGCTTGCAGCGGGGGAATCGCAATGAGCAGTTCTTC. It codes for CASSLQRGNRNEQFF.